Given below is one T cell receptor (beta chain) in context. Antigen: not known. A J-beta primer mix and a sample-barcoded 5' primer were used in a second PCR of about 7 to 12 cycles. From the 5' RACE reads, TCRdb called clonotypes with MiXCR, one entry per CDR3 protein. Found here are some 900,000 distinct CDR3 sequences, around 48% of them singletons; the top ten hold 10% to 15%. This sample is drawn from a study of blood T cells in healthy people across ages. Findings and caveats of the study: Using unsorted PBMCs precluded a conclusive naive versus antigen-experienced comparison. Measured against age, TCR beta diversity per million T cells decreased in a roughly linear manner. Among long-lived donors, naive CD4+ cells were more numerous and diversity higher than in aged donors.

This CDR3 comprises 17 residues. V lost 0 bases to trimming and J lost 4 bases, with 15 bases between them. Germline CDR1 MRHNA, CDR2 SNTAGT. Sample: blood. This clonotype was sampled from a man aged 25-45 years in good health. This sequence joins TRBV6-4 and TRBJ1-4; D might be TRBD1 (5 bases). CDR3 sequence reads: CASSDSTTGTHNEKLFF. CDR3 coding DNA: TGTGCCAGCAGTGACTCGACCACCGGGACTCATAATGAAAAACTGTTTTTT.